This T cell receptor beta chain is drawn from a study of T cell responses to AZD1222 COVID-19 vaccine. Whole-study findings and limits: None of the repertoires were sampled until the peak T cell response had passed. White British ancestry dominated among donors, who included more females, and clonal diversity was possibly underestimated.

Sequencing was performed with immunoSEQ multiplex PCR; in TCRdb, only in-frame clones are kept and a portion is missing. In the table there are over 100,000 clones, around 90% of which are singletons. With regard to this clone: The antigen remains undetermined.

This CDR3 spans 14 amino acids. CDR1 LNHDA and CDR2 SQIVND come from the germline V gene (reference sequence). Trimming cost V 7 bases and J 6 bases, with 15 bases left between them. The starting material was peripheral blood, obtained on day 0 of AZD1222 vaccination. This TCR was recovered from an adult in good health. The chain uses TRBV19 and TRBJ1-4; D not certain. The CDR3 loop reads CASNPIGGDEKLFF. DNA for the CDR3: TGTGCCAGTAATCCAATCGGTGGAGATGAAAAACTGTTTTTT.